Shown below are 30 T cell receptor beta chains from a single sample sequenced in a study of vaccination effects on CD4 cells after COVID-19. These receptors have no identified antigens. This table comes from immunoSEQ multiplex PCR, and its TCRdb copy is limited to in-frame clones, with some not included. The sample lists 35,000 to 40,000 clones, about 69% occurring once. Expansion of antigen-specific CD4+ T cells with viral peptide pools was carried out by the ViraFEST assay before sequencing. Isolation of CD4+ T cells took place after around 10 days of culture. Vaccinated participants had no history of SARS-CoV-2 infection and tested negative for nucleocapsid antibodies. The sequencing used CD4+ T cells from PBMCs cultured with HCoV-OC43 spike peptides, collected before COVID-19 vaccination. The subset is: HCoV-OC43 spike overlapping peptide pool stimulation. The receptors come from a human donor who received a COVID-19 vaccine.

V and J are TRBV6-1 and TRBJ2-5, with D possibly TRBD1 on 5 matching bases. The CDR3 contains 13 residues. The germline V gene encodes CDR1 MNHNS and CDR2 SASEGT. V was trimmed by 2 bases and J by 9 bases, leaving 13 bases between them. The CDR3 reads CASSEPPGLSQYF. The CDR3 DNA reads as TGTGCCAGCAGTGAACCTCCAGGGTTGTCCCAGTACTTC.

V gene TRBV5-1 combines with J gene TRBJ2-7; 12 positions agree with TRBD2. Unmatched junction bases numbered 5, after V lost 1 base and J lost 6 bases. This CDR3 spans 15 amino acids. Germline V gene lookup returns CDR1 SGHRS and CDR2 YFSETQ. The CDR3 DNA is TGCGCCAGCAGCTTGTCTAGCGGGGGGGCTGGCGAGCAGTACTTC. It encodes CASSLSSGGAGEQYF.

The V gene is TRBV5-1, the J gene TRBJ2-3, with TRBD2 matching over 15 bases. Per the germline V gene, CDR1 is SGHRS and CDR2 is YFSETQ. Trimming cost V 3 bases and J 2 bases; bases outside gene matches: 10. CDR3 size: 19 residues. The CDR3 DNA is TGCGCCAGCAGCTACCCGGGACTAGCGGGGGGTCCTATCACAGATACGCAGTATTTT. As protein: CASSYPGLAGGPITDTQYF.

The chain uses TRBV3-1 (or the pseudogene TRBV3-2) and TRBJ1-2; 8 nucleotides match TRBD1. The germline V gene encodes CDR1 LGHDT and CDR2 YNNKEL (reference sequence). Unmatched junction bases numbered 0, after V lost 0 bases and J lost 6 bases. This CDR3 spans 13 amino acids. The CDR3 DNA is TGTGCCAGCAGCCAAGACAGGGGGCATGGCTACACCTTC. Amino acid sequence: CASSQDRGHGYTF.

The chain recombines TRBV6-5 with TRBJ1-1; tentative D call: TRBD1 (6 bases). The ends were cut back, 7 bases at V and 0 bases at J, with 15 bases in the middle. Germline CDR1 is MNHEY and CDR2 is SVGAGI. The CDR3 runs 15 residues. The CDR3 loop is CASISHGGMNTEAFF. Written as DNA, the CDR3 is TGTGCCAGCATATCCCATGGGGGCATGAACACTGAAGCTTTCTTT.

CDR3 sequence: CASRHGQNQPQHF. The CDR3, as DNA: TGTGCCAGCAGGCACGGACAGAATCAGCCCCAGCATTTT. V gene TRBV6-5 combines with J gene TRBJ1-5; D may be TRBD1 (6 bases). The CDR3 runs to 13 residues. The germline V gene has CDR1 MNHEY and CDR2 SVGAGI. Deletions cut 6 bases from V and 4 bases from J, with 10 bases between.

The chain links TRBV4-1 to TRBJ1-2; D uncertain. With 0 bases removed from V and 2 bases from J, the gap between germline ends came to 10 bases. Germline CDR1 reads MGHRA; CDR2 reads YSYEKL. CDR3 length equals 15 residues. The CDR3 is CASSQDKGWNYGYTF. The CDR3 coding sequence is TGCGCCAGCAGCCAAGATAAAGGGTGGAACTATGGCTACACCTTC.

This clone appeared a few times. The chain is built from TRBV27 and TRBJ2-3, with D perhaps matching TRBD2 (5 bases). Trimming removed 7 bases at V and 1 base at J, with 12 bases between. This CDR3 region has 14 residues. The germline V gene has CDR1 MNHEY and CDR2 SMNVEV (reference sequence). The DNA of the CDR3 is TGTGCCAGCAATATGGACGGGGGCACAGATACGCAGTATTTT. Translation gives CASNMDGGTDTQYF.

CDR3 in amino acids: CSVELKLQETQYF. The CDR3 DNA reads as TGCAGCGTTGAGTTGAAGCTACAAGAGACCCAGTACTTC. The chain is built from TRBV29-1 and TRBJ2-5; no clear D. Trimming stripped 3 bases from V and 2 bases from J, with 10 bases between. The CDR3 has 13 residues. The germline gives CDR1 SQVTM, CDR2 ANQGSEA.

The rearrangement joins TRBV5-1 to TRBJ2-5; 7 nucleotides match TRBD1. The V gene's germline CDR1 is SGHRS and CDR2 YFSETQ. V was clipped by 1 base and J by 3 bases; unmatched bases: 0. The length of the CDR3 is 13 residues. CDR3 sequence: CASSLTGEETQYF. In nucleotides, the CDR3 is TGCGCCAGCAGCTTGACAGGGGAAGAGACCCAGTACTTC.

For the CDR3, the DNA is TGTGCCAGCAGCGTAGGATTTGTGATCTCTGGAAACACCATATATTTT. Translating it yields CASSVGFVISGNTIYF. The genes are TRBV9 and TRBJ1-3; D not certain. The CDR3 covers 16 residues. The ends were cut back, 0 bases at V and 0 bases at J, with 10 bases in the middle. Germline CDR1 is SGDLS and CDR2 is YYNGEE.

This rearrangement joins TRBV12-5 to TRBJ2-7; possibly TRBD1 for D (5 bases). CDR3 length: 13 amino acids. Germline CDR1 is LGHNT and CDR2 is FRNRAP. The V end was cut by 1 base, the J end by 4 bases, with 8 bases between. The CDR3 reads CASGLDQGYEQYF. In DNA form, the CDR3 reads TGTGCTAGTGGTTTGGACCAGGGATACGAGCAGTACTTC.

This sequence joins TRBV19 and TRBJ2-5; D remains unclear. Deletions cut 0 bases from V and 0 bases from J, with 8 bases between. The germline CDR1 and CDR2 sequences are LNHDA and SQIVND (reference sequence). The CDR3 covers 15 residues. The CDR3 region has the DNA TGTGCCAGTAGTATAGATTTAAGGTACCAAGAGACCCAGTACTTC. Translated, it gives CASSIDLRYQETQYF.

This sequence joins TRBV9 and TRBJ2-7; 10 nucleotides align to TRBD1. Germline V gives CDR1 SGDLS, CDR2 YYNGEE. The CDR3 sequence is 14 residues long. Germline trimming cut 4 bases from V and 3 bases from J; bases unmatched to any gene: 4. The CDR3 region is CASSIGQGGYEQYF. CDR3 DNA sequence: TGTGCCAGCAGCATAGGACAGGGGGGCTACGAGCAGTACTTC.

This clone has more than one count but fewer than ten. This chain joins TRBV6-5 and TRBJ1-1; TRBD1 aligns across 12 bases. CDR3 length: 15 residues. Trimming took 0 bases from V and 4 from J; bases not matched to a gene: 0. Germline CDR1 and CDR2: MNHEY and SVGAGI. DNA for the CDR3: TGTGCCAGCAGTTACTCGGGACAGGGGGCCACTGAAGCTTTCTTT. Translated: CASSYSGQGATEAFF.

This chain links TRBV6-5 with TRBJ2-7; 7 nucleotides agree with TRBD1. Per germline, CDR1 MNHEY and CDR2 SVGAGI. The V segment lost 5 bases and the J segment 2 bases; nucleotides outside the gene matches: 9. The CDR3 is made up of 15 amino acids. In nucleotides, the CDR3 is TGTGCCAGCAGTCCCCACACGACAGGGACCTACGAGCAGTACTTC. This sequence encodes CASSPHTTGTYEQYF.

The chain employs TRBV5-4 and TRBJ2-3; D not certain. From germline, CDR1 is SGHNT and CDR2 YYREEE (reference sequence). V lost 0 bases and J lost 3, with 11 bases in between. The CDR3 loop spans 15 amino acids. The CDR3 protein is CASSLGFPPTDTQYF. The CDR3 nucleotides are TGTGCCAGCAGCTTGGGTTTCCCTCCAACAGATACGCAGTATTTT.

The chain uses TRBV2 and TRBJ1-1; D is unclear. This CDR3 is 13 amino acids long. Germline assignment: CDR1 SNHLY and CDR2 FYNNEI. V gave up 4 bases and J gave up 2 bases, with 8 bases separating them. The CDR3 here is CASSVRTNTEAFF. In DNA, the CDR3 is TGTGCCAGCAGTGTTCGGACTAACACTGAAGCTTTCTTT.

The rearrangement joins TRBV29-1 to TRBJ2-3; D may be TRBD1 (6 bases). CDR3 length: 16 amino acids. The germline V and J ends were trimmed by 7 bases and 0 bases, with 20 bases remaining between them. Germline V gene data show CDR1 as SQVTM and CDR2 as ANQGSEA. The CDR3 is CSAKGDGRTSTDTQYF. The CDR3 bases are TGCAGCGCCAAGGGGGACGGGCGAACGAGCACAGATACGCAGTATTTT.

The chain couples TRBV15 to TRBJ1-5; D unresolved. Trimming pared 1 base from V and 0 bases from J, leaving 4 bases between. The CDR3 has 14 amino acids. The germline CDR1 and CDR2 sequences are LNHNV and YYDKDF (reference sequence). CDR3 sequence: CATSRASSNQPQHF. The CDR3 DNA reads TGTGCCACCAGCAGAGCTTCTAGCAATCAGCCCCAGCATTTT.

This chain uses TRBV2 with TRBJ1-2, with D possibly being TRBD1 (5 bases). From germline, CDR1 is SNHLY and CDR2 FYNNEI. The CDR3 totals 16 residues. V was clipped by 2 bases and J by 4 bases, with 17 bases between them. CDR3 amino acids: CASSERGVVTPYGYTF. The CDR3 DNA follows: TGTGCCAGCAGTGAACGGGGCGTCGTAACCCCCTATGGCTACACCTTC.

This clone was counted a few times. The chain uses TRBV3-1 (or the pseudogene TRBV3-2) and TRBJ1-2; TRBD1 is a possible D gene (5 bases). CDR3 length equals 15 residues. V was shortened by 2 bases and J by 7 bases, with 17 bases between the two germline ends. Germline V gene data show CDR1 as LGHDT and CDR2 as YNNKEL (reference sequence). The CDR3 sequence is CASSQQGRVESGYTF. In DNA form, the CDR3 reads TGTGCCAGCAGCCAACAGGGTCGAGTGGAGAGTGGCTACACCTTC.

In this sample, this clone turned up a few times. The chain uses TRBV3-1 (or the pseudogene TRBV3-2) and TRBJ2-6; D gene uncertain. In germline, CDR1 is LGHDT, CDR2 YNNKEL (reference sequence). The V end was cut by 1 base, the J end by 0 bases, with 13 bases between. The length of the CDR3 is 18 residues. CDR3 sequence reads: CASSQVGEWTSGANVLTF. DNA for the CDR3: TGTGCCAGCAGCCAAGTTGGCGAGTGGACCTCTGGGGCCAACGTCCTGACTTTC.

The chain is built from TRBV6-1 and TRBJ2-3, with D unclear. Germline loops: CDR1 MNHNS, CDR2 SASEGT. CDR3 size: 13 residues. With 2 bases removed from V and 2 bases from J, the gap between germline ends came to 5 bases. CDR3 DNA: TGTGCCAGCAGTGAACCAAACACAGATACGCAGTATTTT. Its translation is CASSEPNTDTQYF.

CDR3 amino acids: CASSTAGTGGGGYTF. The CDR3 DNA reads TGTGCCAGCAGTACCGCCGGGACAGGGGGCGGTGGCTACACCTTC. V gene TRBV28 combines with J gene TRBJ1-2, with 12 bases fitting TRBD1. The CDR3 loop spans 15 amino acids. Losses at the gene ends were 5 bases for V and 7 bases for J; bases not matched to a gene: 8. Germline CDR1 reads MDHEN; CDR2 reads SYDVKM.

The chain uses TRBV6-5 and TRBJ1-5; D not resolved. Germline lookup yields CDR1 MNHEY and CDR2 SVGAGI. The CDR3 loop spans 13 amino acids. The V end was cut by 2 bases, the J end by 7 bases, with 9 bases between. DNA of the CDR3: TGTGCCAGCAGTTACACCCTCCAACAGCCCCAGCATTTT. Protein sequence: CASSYTLQQPQHF.

The CDR3 DNA sequence: TGTGCCAGCAGCTTAGTGGGGACGGCAAGCACCTTCTCCTACGAGCAGTACTTC. It specifies CASSLVGTASTFSYEQYF. V is TRBV7-8 and J is TRBJ2-7; either TRBD1 or TRBD2 may supply D (5 bases each). V lost 1 base, J lost 0 bases, and 19 bases lay in between. The CDR3 extends over 18 amino acids. The V gene's germline CDR1 is SGHVS and CDR2 FQNEAQ.

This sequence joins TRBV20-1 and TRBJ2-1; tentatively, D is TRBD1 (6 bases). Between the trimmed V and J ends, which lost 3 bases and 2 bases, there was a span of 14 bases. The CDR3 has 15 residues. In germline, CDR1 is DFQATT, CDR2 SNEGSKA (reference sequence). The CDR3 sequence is CSASDPRGTYNEQFF. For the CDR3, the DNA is TGCAGTGCTAGTGACCCCAGGGGAACCTACAATGAGCAGTTCTTC.

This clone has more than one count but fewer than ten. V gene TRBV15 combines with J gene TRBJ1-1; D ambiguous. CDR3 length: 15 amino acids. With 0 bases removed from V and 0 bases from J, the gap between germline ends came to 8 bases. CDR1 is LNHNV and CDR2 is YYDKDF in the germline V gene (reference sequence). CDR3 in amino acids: CATSREKGLNTEAFF. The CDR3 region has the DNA TGTGCCACCAGCAGAGAAAAGGGCTTGAACACTGAAGCTTTCTTT.

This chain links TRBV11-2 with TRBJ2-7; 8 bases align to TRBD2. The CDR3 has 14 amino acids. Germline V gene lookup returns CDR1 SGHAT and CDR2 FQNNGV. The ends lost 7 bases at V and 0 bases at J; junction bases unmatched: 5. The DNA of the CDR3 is TGTGCCAGCATGGGACTAGGACCCTCCTACGAGCAGTACTTC. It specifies CASMGLGPSYEQYF.